This entry lists 6 T cell receptor beta chains sequenced from one sample in a study of shared clonotypes between healthy human individuals. CD45RO-negative CD8 cells positively selected for CCR7 made up the naive population, which excluded terminally differentiated effector memory CD45RA+ cells. The protocol was immunoSEQ multiplex PCR, while the TCRdb copy is restricted to in-frame clones and leaves out a portion. Here the sample spans 750,000 to 1,000,000 clones, about 92% being singletons. The sequencing input was naive CD8+ T cells sorted from blood. All receptors derive from a man aged 25 to 40 in good health.

The chain links TRBV7-6 to TRBJ1-4; D call uncertain. Germline assignment: CDR1 SGHVS and CDR2 FNYEAQ. The CDR3 contains 15 residues. The V gene lost 2 bases and the J gene lost 11 bases, with 18 bases spanning the gap. This CDR3 is CASSLYSRSSGKLFF. The CDR3 nucleotides read TGTGCCAGCAGCTTATATAGCCGCTCCTCGGGGAAACTGTTTTTT.

DNA of the CDR3: TGTGCCAGCAGCCCACCGCGGGAGTGGGGGCAAGAGACCCAGTACTTC. It translates to CASSPPREWGQETQYF. This chain uses TRBV28 with TRBJ2-5, with 7 bases fitting TRBD2. Losses at the gene ends were 6 bases for V and 2 bases for J; bases not matched to a gene: 12. Germline-derived CDR1 and CDR2 are MDHEN and SYDVKM. The length of the CDR3 is 16 residues.

This sequence joins TRBV19 and TRBJ1-4; 7 positions agree with TRBD1. This CDR3 has 13 residues. The germline gives CDR1 LNHDA, CDR2 SQIVND (reference sequence). V lost 8 bases to trimming and J lost 4 bases; unmatched junction nucleotides: 4. Here the CDR3 reads CASHTGVNEKLFF. The CDR3 DNA reads TGTGCCAGTCATACAGGGGTTAATGAAAAACTGTTTTTT.

V gene TRBV7-8 combines with J gene TRBJ1-5; D is ambiguous. Germline-derived CDR1 and CDR2 are SGHVS and FQNEAQ. The CDR3 sequence is 14 residues long. Trimming pared 1 base from V and 1 base from J, leaving 5 bases between. The CDR3 reads CASSLVQSNQPQHF. The DNA for the CDR3 is TGTGCCAGCAGCTTAGTTCAGAGCAATCAGCCCCAGCATTTT.

V gene TRBV18 combines with J gene TRBJ2-3; the match to TRBD1 covers 10 bases. V dropped 4 bases and J dropped 6; count of bases not matched to a gene: 7. The CDR3 consists of 15 residues. CDR1 is KGHSH and CDR2 is LQKENI in the germline V gene. The CDR3 DNA is TGTGCCAGCTCACAGACAGGGGGCACAACGGATACGCAGTATTTT. Its protein product is CASSQTGGTTDTQYF.

The V call is TRBV6-5, the J call TRBJ1-2; D is possibly TRBD1 (6 bases). Trimming pared 8 bases from V and 7 bases from J, leaving 17 bases between. The CDR3 has 13 amino acids. Germline V gene sequence: CDR1 MNHEY, CDR2 SVGAGI. Written as DNA, the CDR3 is TGTGCCAGCCGGGGTCAGGGGACAATTGGCTACACCTTC. It specifies CASRGQGTIGYTF.